This passage covers 31 T cell receptor beta chains from one sample sequenced in a study of CD8+ T cells in alopecia areata (dated by TCRdb to between 2018 and 2020). The receptor library was made with the immunoSEQ multiplex PCR assay. To provide template for TCR sequencing, every sample had RNA extracted and reverse transcribed into cDNA. The table comes from immuneACCESS by way of TCRdb, which keeps in-frame sequences with V and J called. Part of the clones is missing from these tables; in studies checked, under half for an unresolved V gene and the rest for unknown reasons. The sample data list roughly 140,000 clones, and approximately 49% of these were observed just once. The top ten clonotypes cover 0.99% of the sample. The intended sense of this specimen's time point label: baseline before oral tofacitinib. Sample: CD4+ T cells sorted from blood, taken at week 0. The receptor source for this set is a human donor with alopecia areata.

The chain couples TRBV27 to TRBJ2-7, with TRBD2 matching over 12 bases. Germline CDR1 and CDR2: MNHEY and SMNVEV (reference sequence). This CDR3 spans 15 amino acids. V shed 5 bases and J 7 bases; nucleotides not matched to a gene: 9. The CDR3 DNA follows: TGTGCCAGCAGTCTAGCGGGAGGGCCTACCGGAGAGCAGTACTTC. As protein: CASSLAGGPTGEQYF.

This clone came up a few times. This chain links TRBV29-1 with TRBJ2-5; 9 positions agree with TRBD1. The CDR3 has 14 amino acids. Germline V lookup: CDR1 SQVTM, CDR2 ANQGSEA. V lost 6 bases to trimming and J lost 5 bases; unmatched junction nucleotides: 10. The DNA of the CDR3 is TGCAGCGTCTCAACAGGGGGCAGGAAGGAGACCCAGTACTTC. Translating it yields CSVSTGGRKETQYF.

This clone has only a few counts. The chain joins TRBV4-3 to TRBJ2-2; D unresolved. The CDR3 has 15 residues. Germline V gene lookup returns CDR1 LGHNA and CDR2 YSLEER. Deletions cut 1 base from V and 5 bases from J, with 11 bases between. The CDR3 nucleotides read TGCGCCAGCAGCCAAGGAAGCCACTTGACCGGGGAGCTGTTTTTT. This codes for CASSQGSHLTGELFF.

The chain links TRBV28 to TRBJ2-7, with TRBD2 matching 10 bases. The CDR3 contains 15 residues. The V and J ends lost 5 bases and 0 bases, in that order; junction bases with no gene match: 4. Germline V lookup: CDR1 MDHEN, CDR2 SYDVKM. CDR3 nucleotides: TGTGCCAGCAGTGATAGCGGGAGGATCTCCTACGAGCAGTACTTC. It specifies CASSDSGRISYEQYF.

The J gene is TRBJ2-7, the V gene TRBV7-2; 12 nucleotides align to TRBD2. CDR1 and CDR2 from the germline V gene are SGHTA and FQGNSA. V was pared by 5 bases and J by 5 bases, with 4 bases of the junction left unmatched. CDR3 length: 14 residues. The CDR3 DNA sequence: TGTGCCAGCAGCAATAGACTAGCGGGAGACGAGCAGTACTTC. It yields the protein CASSNRLAGDEQYF.

The J gene is TRBJ2-1, the V gene TRBV11-2; no reliable D call. The CDR3 spans 13 residues. Germline V gene sequence: CDR1 SGHAT, CDR2 FQNNGV. V gave up 5 bases and J gave up 10 bases, with 15 bases separating them. The CDR3 DNA sequence: TGTGCCAGCAGCCTAAACCTCGACACCGAGCAGTTCTTC. The encoded protein is CASSLNLDTEQFF.

The chain joins TRBV4-2 to TRBJ2-1; D is unclear. V lost 0 bases and J lost 3, with 9 bases in between. Germline V gene data show CDR1 as LGHNA and CDR2 as YNFKEQ. This CDR3 has 15 residues. The CDR3 DNA is TGTGCCAGCAGCCAAGACCCCACTGACTACAATGAGCAGTTCTTC. It yields the protein CASSQDPTDYNEQFF.

The V call is TRBV30, the J call TRBJ1-5; D unclear. The CDR3 runs 12 residues. In germline, CDR1 is GTSNPN, CDR2 SVGIG (reference sequence). V shed 5 bases and J shed 5 bases, with 10 bases lying between them. The CDR3 region has the DNA TGTGCCTGGGACGATTATGATCAGCCCCAGCATTTT. Its protein is CAWDDYDQPQHF. The full variable domain, in which reference TRBV30 and TRBJ1-5 provide the parts outside the CDR3, is SQTIHQWPATLVQPVGSPLSLECTVEGTSNPNLYWYRQAAGRGLQLLFYSVGIGQISSEVPQNLSASRPQDRQFILSSKKLLLSDSGFYLCAWDDYDQPQHFGDGTRLSIL.

This chain connects TRBV28 to TRBJ1-5; D gene uncertain. This CDR3 contains 18 residues. Germline V gene lookup returns CDR1 MDHEN and CDR2 SYDVKM. The V and J ends lost 3 bases and 2 bases respectively, with 20 bases between them. In DNA, the CDR3 is TGTGCCAGCAGTTTCCCTCCTGGCACGTCGGGTGGCAATCAGCCCCAGCATTTT. This encodes CASSFPPGTSGGNQPQHF.

This clone has only one observation. This chain uses TRBV4-2 with TRBJ2-3; D tentatively fits TRBD1 or TRBD2 (5 bases each). Trimming stripped 4 bases from V and 5 bases from J, with 19 bases between. The CDR3 runs to 16 residues. CDR1 is LGHNA, CDR2 YNFKEQ, per germline. This CDR3 is CASSLRGWDVRDTQYF. CDR3 in DNA: TGTGCCAGCAGCCTACGGGGCTGGGACGTGCGAGATACGCAGTATTTT.

This clone was found a few times. V usage is TRBV5-6 and J usage is TRBJ1-2; a possible D gene is TRBD1 (5 bases). V was clipped by 4 bases and J by 2 bases, with 12 bases between them. CDR3 length: 14 residues. Germline values: CDR1 SGHDT, CDR2 YYEEEE. The CDR3: CASSLPGSNYGYTF. The CDR3 DNA sequence: TGTGCCAGCAGCCTTCCAGGGTCCAACTATGGCTACACCTTC.

V and J are TRBV5-4 and TRBJ2-1; 8 bases map to TRBD1. The CDR3 has 15 residues. The germline V gene encodes CDR1 SGHNT and CDR2 YYREEE (reference sequence). With 0 bases clipped from V and 10 bases from J, the junction kept 9 bases outside the gene matches. The CDR3 loop is CASSLVRTGPLEQFF. The CDR3 DNA sequence: TGTGCCAGCAGCTTGGTCCGGACAGGGCCCTTGGAGCAGTTCTTC.

The genes are TRBV5-4 and TRBJ2-7; TRBD1 matches at 8 bases. CDR3 length: 16 residues. V lost 3 bases, J lost 0 bases, and 8 bases stayed unmatched. Germline CDR1 SGHNT, CDR2 YYREEE (reference sequence). This CDR3 reads CASSYGQGFSSYEQYF. The CDR3 bases are TGTGCCAGCAGCTATGGACAGGGATTTAGCTCCTACGAGCAGTACTTC.

The V call is TRBV5-1, the J call TRBJ2-1; tentatively, D is TRBD1 (5 bases). The CDR3 has 14 amino acids. Trimming removed 2 bases at V and 8 bases at J, with 14 bases between. CDR1 and CDR2 (germline): SGHRS, YFSETQ. The CDR3 spells CASSLGDKGDEQFF. CDR3 DNA sequence: TGCGCCAGCAGCTTAGGAGATAAAGGGGATGAGCAGTTCTTC.

This chain uses TRBV2 with TRBJ1-5; D remains unclear. The CDR3 runs to 12 residues. Germline V gene sequence: CDR1 SNHLY, CDR2 FYNNEI. Trimming took off 4 bases at V and 5 bases at J, with 6 bases between the two ends. CDR3 region: CASSGRDQPQHF. CDR3 nucleotides: TGTGCCAGCAGTGGAAGAGATCAGCCCCAGCATTTT.

This clone came up a few times. This sequence joins TRBV10-3 and TRBJ2-3; TRBD2 matches at 7 bases. The CDR3 runs to 14 residues. Trimming took 9 bases from V and 2 from J; bases not matched to a gene: 8. Germline V gives CDR1 ENHRY, CDR2 SYGVKD. CDR3 amino acids: CAIRGSQTTDTQYF. CDR3 nucleotide sequence: TGTGCCATACGCGGGAGCCAGACCACAGATACGCAGTATTTT.

The CDR3 bases are TGCGCCAGCAGCCGACCGGGGTTGAGGGAGACCCAGTACTTC. Protein: CASSRPGLRETQYF. The V call is TRBV4-1, the J call TRBJ2-5, with D possibly being TRBD2 (5 bases). V was clipped by 4 bases and J by 5 bases, with 14 bases between them. CDR3 length: 14 residues. In germline, CDR1 is MGHRA, CDR2 YSYEKL.

The table lists this clone with a few counts. The V gene is TRBV29-1, the J gene TRBJ1-2, with D unclear. This CDR3 region has 9 residues. From germline, CDR1 is SQVTM and CDR2 ANQGSEA. Trimming removed 3 bases at V and 6 bases at J, with 2 bases between. CDR3 sequence reads: CSVDHGYTF. The CDR3 DNA reads as TGCAGCGTTGATCATGGCTACACCTTC.

The rearrangement uses TRBV7-2 and TRBJ1-3; D is unresolved. Trimming removed 2 bases from V and 2 bases from J, with 13 bases in between. This CDR3 contains 16 residues. Germline V gives CDR1 SGHTA, CDR2 FQGNSA. CDR3 sequence: CASSLWAGDTGNTIYF. The CDR3 DNA is TGTGCCAGCAGCTTATGGGCAGGCGATACTGGAAACACCATATATTTT.

The chain employs TRBV6-6 and TRBJ1-5; tentative D call: TRBD1 (5 bases). Germline CDR1 MNHNY, CDR2 SVGAGI (reference sequence). Trimming shortened V by 6 bases and J by 6 bases, and 18 bases separated the two germline ends. This CDR3 spans 15 amino acids. The CDR3 coding sequence is TGTGCCAGCAGCTATCTCACGCAGGGCACTCAGCCCCAGCATTTT. It codes for CASSYLTQGTQPQHF.

The V gene is TRBV29-1, the J gene TRBJ2-6; the D is unclear. V was clipped by 1 base and J by 4 bases, with 11 bases between them. This CDR3 is 15 amino acids long. Looked up from germline, CDR1 is SQVTM and CDR2 is ANQGSEA. The CDR3 spells CSVEGMGLGANVLTF. The DNA for the CDR3 is TGCAGCGTTGAAGGGATGGGCCTGGGGGCCAACGTCCTGACTTTC.

This clone has a handful of counts. This chain joins TRBV5-1 and TRBJ1-4; D remains unclear. From germline, CDR1 is SGHRS and CDR2 YFSETQ. The CDR3 has 13 amino acids. V lost 0 bases and J lost 6, with 6 bases in between. The chain's CDR3 is CASSLEIYEKLFF. The CDR3 DNA reads as TGCGCCAGCAGCTTGGAGATCTATGAAAAACTGTTTTTT.

In this sample, this clone turned up a few times. The chain couples TRBV7-9 to TRBJ2-2; D is possibly TRBD1 (6 bases). V shed 7 bases and J shed 6 bases, with 12 bases lying between them. CDR1 SEHNR and CDR2 FQNEAQ come from the germline V gene (reference sequence). The CDR3 runs to 13 residues. This CDR3 reads CASNQQGAGELFF. The CDR3 DNA is TGTGCCAGCAACCAACAGGGCGCCGGGGAGCTGTTTTTT. Full variable domain (remainder filled in from reference TRBV7-9 and TRBJ2-2): DTGVSQNPRHKITKRGQNVTFRCDPISEHNRLYWYRQTLGQGPEFLTYFQNEAQLEKSRLLSDRFSAERPKGSFSTLEIQRTEQGDSAMYLCASNQQGAGELFFGEGSRLTVL.

As to this clone: This same CDR3 is encoded by further DNA sequences in the sample. The chain recombines TRBV18 with TRBJ1-5; D possibly corresponds to TRBD1 (5 bases). CDR1 is KGHSH, CDR2 LQKENI, per germline. The CDR3 has 13 amino acids. Between the trimmed V and J ends, which lost 1 base and 4 bases, there was a span of 5 bases. The CDR3 protein is CASSPQGNQPQHF. CDR3 coding DNA: TGTGCCAGCTCACCACAGGGGAATCAGCCCCAGCATTTT.

The V call is TRBV9, the J call TRBJ2-1; D may be TRBD2 (5 bases). In germline, CDR1 is SGDLS, CDR2 YYNGEE. CDR3 size: 15 residues. Deletions cut 5 bases from V and 0 bases from J, with 12 bases between. This CDR3 reads CASRDSESSYNEQFF. The CDR3 DNA reads as TGTGCCAGCAGGGATAGCGAGAGCTCCTACAATGAGCAGTTCTTC. Full variable domain (remainder filled in from reference TRBV9 and TRBJ2-1): DSGVTQTPKHLITATGQRVTLRCSPRSGDLSVYWYQQSLDQGLQFLIQYYNGEERAKGNILERFSAQQFPDLHSELNLSSLELGDSALYFCASRDSESSYNEQFFGPGTRLTVL.

J is TRBJ2-3 and V is TRBV6-4, with a possible D match to TRBD2 (6 bases). V dropped 5 bases and J dropped 8 bases, with 23 bases sitting between them. The germline V gene encodes CDR1 MRHNA and CDR2 SNTAGT. CDR3 length: 16 amino acids. In DNA, the CDR3 is TGTGCCAGCAGTCCCGAGGCGGGGCGTCCCCCGGGTACGCAGTATTTT. This codes for CASSPEAGRPPGTQYF.

This chain links TRBV28 with TRBJ2-5; no reliable D call. Looked up from germline, CDR1 is MDHEN and CDR2 is SYDVKM. The CDR3 runs to 11 residues. The V end was cut by 2 bases, the J end by 4 bases, with 2 bases between. The CDR3 nucleotides are TGTGCCAGCAGTTTAGTAGAGACCCAGTACTTC. It is translated as CASSLVETQYF.

The V gene is TRBV2, the J gene TRBJ2-4, with 8 positions matching TRBD1. After removal of 4 bases from V and 8 bases from J, the junction contained 7 bases not matched to a gene. This CDR3 has 14 amino acids. Per the germline V gene, CDR1 is SNHLY and CDR2 is FYNNEI. The DNA of the CDR3 is TGTGCCAGCAGTGGGACAGGGAGATTGGACATTCAGTACTTC. Encoded protein: CASSGTGRLDIQYF. Full variable domain (outside the CDR3, taken from reference TRBV2 and TRBJ2-4): EPEVTQTPSHQVTQMGQEVILRCVPISNHLYFYWYRQILGQKVEFLVSFYNNEISEKSEIFDDQFSVERPDGSNFTLKIRSTKLEDSAMYFCASSGTGRLDIQYFGAGTRLSVL.

The sample holds a few counts of this clone. The rearrangement joins TRBV18 to TRBJ1-1, with 12 bases that match TRBD1. J was trimmed by 1 base and V by 5 bases; bases with no gene match: 2. The CDR3 is 15 amino acids. Germline-derived CDR1 and CDR2 are KGHSH and LQKENI. The CDR3 here is CASSSGQGANTEAFF. DNA for the CDR3: TGTGCCAGCTCATCGGGACAGGGGGCGAACACTGAAGCTTTCTTT.

This sequence joins TRBV7-3 and TRBJ2-2; the D gene is possibly TRBD1 (5 bases). The CDR3 contains 14 residues. Germline V CDR1 and CDR2: SGHTA, FQGTGA. Trimming removed 1 base at V and 3 bases at J, with 6 bases between. The CDR3 protein is CASSLSRDTGELFF. CDR3 in DNA: TGTGCCAGCAGCTTAAGCAGGGACACCGGGGAGCTGTTTTTT.

J is TRBJ2-3 and V is TRBV7-2; no reliable D call. V was trimmed by 6 bases and J by 5 bases, leaving 9 bases between them. Germline CDR1 and CDR2: SGHTA and FQGNSA. CDR3 length: 12 amino acids. CDR3 amino acids: CASRQVGDTQYF. CDR3 sequence (DNA): TGTGCCAGCAGACAAGTCGGAGATACGCAGTATTTT. The entire variable domain, with the rest obtained from reference TRBV7-2 and TRBJ2-3, is as follows: GAGVSQSPSNKVTEKGKDVELRCDPISGHTALYWYRQSLGQGLEFLIYFQGNSAPDKSGLPSDRFSAERTGGSVSTLTIQRTQQEDSAVYLCASRQVGDTQYFGPGTRLTVL.